The sequence of this T cell receptor (beta chain) was determined in a study of blood T cell repertoires in COVID-19. Study in general: The samples span acute and convalescent COVID-19 from the United States, Italy and Spain. T cells, B-cell-depleted T cells, or PBMCs provided the cDNA or gDNA that served as material.

CDR3 length: 16 amino acids. In germline, CDR1 is SSHAT, CDR2 FNYEAQ (reference sequence). A word on this clone: Its ends do not fully match the called genes, so a read error is possible.

Per the original methods: Counts of nucleated cells, estimated from reference gene primer amplification, were obtained. Produced via immunoSEQ multiplex PCR; TCRdb's table is partial and in-frame only. The V and J calls and clone size come from that table; D and trimming were worked out from the DNA. In the table there are approximately 230,000 clones, roughly 88% of which are singletons. The receptor's source is a woman aged 40-49 years who had recovered from COVID-19. The V call is TRBV7-7, the J call TRBJ2-5; 8 nucleotides align to TRBD1. Material: peripheral blood. CDR3 loop: CASSFASAGGRETQYF. The CDR3 DNA sequence: TGTGCTAGCAGCTTCGCGAGCGCAGGGGGCAGGGAGACCCAGTACTTC.